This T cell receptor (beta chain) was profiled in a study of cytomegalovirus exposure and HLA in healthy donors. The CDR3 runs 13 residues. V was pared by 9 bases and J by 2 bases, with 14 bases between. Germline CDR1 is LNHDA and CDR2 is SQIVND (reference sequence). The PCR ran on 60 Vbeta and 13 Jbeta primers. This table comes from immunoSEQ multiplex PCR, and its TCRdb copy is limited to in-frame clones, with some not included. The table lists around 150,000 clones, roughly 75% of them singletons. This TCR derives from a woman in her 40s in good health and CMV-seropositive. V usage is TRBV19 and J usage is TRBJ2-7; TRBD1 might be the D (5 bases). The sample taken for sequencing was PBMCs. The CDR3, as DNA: TGTGCCAGCGCCCAGGACAAAACCTACGAGCAGTACTTC. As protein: CASAQDKTYEQYF.